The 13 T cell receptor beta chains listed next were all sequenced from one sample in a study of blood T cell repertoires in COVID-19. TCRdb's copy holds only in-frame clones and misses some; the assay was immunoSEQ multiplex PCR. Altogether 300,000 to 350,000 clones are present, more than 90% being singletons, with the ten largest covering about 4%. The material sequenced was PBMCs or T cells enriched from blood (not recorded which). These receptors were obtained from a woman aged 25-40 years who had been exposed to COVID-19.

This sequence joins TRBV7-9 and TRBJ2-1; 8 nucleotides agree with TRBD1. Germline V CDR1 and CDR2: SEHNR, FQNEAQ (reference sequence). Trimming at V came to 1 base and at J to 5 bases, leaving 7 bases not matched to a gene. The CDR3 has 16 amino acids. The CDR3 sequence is CASSLGGNRGNNEQFF. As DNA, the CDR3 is TGTGCCAGCAGCTTAGGAGGGAACAGGGGGAACAATGAGCAGTTCTTC.

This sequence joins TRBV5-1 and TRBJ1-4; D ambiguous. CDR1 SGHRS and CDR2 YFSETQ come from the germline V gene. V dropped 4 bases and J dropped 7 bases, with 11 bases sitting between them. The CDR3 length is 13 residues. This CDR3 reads CASSRGGSEKLFF. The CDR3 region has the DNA TGCGCCAGCAGCCGGGGAGGGAGTGAAAAACTGTTTTTT.

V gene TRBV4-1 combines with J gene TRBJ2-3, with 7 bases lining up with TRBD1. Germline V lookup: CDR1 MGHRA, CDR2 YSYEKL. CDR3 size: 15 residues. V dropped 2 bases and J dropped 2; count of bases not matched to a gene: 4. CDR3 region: CASSQSGTATDTQYF. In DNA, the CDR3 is TGCGCCAGCAGCCAATCCGGGACAGCCACAGATACGCAGTATTTT.

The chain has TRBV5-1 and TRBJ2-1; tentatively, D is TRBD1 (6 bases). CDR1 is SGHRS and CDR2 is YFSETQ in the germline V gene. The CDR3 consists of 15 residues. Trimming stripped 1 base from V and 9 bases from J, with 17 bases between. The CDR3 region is CASSLRSGEEGEQFF. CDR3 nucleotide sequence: TGCGCCAGCAGCTTGAGGTCAGGGGAAGAGGGTGAGCAGTTCTTC.

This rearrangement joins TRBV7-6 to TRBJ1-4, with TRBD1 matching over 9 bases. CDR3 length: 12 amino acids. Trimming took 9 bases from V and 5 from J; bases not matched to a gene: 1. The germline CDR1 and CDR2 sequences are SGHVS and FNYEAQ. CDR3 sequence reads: CASGTGNEKLFF. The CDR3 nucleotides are TGTGCCAGTGGGACAGGGAATGAAAAACTGTTTTTT.

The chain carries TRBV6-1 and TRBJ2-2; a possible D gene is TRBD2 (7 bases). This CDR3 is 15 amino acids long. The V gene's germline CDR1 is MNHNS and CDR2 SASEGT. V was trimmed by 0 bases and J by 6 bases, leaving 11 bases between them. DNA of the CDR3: TGTGCCAGCAGTGAAGCGGGGGGGCCGGCCGGGGAGCTGTTTTTT. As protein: CASSEAGGPAGELFF.

The CDR3 spells CASSTHRVGTEAFF. The CDR3 nucleotides read TGTGCCAGCAGTACCCACAGGGTTGGAACTGAAGCTTTCTTT. The V call is TRBV6-2 or TRBV6-3, the J call TRBJ1-1, with TRBD1 as a possible D gene (6 bases). This CDR3 has 14 residues. Between the trimmed V and J ends, which lost 5 bases and 5 bases, there was a span of 15 bases. Germline CDR1 MNHEY, CDR2 SVGEGT.

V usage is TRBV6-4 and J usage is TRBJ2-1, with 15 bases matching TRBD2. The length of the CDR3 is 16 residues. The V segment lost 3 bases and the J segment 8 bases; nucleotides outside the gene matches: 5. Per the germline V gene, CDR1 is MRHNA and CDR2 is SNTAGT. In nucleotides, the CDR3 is TGTGCCAGCAGTGAGCTGGGACTAGCGGGGGGCCATGAGCAGTTCTTC. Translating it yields CASSELGLAGGHEQFF.

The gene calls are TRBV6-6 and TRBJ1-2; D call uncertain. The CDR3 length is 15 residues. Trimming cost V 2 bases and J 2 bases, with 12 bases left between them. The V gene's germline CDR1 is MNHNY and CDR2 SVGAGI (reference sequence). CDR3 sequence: CASSYGSPRNYGYTF. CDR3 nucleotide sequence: TGTGCCAGCAGTTACGGCAGCCCCAGGAACTATGGCTACACCTTC.

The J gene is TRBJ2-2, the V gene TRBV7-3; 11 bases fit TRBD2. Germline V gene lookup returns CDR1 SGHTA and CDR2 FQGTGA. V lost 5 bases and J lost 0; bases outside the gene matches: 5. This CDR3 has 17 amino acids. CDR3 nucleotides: TGTGCCAGCAGCCGTGCTAGCGGGGGGACGAACACCGGGGAGCTGTTTTTT. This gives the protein CASSRASGGTNTGELFF.

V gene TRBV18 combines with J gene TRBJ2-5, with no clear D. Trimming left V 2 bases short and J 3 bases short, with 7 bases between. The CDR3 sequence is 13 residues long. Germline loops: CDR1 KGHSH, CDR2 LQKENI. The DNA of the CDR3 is TGTGCCAGCTCACCAATCCGGGAAGAGACCCAGTACTTC. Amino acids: CASSPIREETQYF.

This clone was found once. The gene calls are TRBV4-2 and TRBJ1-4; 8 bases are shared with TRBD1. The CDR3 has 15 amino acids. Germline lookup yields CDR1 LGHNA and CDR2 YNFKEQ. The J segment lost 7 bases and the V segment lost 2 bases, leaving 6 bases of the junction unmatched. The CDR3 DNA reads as TGTGCCAGCAGCCAATGGAGGACAGGGACTGAAAAACTGTTTTTT. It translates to CASSQWRTGTEKLFF.

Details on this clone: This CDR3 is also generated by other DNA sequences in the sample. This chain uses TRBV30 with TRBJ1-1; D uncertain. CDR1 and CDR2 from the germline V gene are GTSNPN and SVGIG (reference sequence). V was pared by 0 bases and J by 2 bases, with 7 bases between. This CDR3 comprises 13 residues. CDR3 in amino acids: CAWSVLANTEAFF. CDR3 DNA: TGTGCCTGGAGTGTGTTGGCCAACACTGAAGCTTTCTTT.